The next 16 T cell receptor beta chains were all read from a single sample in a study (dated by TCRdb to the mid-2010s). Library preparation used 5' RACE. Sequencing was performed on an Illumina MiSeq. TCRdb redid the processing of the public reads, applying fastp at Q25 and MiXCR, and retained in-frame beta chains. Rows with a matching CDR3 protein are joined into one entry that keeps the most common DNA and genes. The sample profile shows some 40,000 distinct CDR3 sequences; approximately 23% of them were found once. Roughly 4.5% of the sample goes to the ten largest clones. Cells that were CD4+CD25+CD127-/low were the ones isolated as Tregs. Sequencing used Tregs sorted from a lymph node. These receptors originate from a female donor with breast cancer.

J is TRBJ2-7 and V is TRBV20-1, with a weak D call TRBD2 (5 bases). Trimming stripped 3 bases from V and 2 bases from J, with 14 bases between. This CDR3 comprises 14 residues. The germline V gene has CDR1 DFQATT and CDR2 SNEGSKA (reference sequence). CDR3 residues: CSASPFDYPYEQYF. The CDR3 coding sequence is TGCAGTGCTAGTCCCTTCGACTACCCCTACGAGCAGTACTTC.

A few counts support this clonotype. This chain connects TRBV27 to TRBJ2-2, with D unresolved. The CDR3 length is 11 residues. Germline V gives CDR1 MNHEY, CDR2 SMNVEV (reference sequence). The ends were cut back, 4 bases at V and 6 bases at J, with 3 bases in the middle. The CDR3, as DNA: TGTGCCAGCAGTTATGCCGGGGAGCTGTTTTTT. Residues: CASSYAGELFF.

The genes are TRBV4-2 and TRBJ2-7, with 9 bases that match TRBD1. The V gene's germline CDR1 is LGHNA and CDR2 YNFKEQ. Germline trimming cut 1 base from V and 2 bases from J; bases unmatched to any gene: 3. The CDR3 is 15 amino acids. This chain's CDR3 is CASSQGTGDTYEQYF. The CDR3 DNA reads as TGTGCCAGCAGCCAAGGGACAGGGGACACCTACGAGCAGTACTTC.

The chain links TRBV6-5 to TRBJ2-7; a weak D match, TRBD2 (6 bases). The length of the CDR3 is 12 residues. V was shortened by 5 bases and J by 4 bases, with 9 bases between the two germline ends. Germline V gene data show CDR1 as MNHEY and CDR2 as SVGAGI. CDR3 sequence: CASSGGSYEQYF. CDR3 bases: TGTGCCAGCAGTGGGGGGTCGTACGAGCAGTACTTC.

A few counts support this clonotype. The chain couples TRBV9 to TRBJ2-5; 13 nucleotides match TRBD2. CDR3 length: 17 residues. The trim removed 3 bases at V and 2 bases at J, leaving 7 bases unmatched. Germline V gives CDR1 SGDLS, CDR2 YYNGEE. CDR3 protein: CASSEKGLAGAQETQYF. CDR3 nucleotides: TGTGCCAGCAGCGAGAAAGGACTAGCGGGAGCGCAAGAGACCCAGTACTTC.

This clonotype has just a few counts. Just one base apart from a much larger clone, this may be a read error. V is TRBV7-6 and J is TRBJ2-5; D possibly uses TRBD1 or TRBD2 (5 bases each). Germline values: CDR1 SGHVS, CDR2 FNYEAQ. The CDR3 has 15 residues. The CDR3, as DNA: TGTGCCGGCAGCTTAGCGCTTCAGGGTGGAGAGACCCAGTACTTC. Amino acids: CAGSLALQGGETQYF.

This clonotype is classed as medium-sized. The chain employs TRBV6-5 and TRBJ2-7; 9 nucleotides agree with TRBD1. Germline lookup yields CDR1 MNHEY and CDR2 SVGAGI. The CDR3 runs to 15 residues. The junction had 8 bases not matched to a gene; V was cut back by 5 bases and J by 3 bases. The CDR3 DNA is TGTGCCAGCAGTGTTGGGACAGGGAGTATCTACGAGCAGTACTTC. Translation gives CASSVGTGSIYEQYF.

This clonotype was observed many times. The DNA of the CDR3 is TGTGCCATCAATAGCGGGAGCAGCACAGATACGCAGTATTTT. Translating it yields CAINSGSSTDTQYF. The chain carries TRBV10-3 and TRBJ2-3; 9 bases map to TRBD2. In germline, CDR1 is ENHRY, CDR2 SYGVKD. This CDR3 is built from 14 residues. The junction had 2 bases not matched to a gene; V was cut back by 7 bases and J by 0 bases.

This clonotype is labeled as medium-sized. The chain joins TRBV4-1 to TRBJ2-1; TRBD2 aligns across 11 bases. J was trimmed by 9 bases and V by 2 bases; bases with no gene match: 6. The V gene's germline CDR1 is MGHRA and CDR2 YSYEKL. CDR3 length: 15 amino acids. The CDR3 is CASSQSSGRATEQFF. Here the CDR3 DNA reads TGCGCCAGCAGCCAAAGTAGCGGGAGGGCCACTGAGCAGTTCTTC.

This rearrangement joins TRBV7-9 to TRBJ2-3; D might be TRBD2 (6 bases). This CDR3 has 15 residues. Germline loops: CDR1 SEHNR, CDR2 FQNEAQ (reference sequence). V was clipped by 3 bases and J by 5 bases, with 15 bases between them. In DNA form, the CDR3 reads TGTGCCAGCAGCTTTCGGCCCGGAGGGATAGATACGCAGTATTTT. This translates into CASSFRPGGIDTQYF.

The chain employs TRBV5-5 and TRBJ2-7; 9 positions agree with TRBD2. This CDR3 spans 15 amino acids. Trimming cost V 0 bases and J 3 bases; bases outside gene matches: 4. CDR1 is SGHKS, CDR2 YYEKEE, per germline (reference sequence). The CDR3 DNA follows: TGTGCCAGCAGCTTGGATACTAGCGGGCTCTACGAGCAGTACTTC. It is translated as CASSLDTSGLYEQYF.

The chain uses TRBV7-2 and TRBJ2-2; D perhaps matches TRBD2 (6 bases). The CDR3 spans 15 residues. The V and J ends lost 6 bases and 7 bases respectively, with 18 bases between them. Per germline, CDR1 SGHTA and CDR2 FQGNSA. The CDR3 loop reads CASRGKEGRYGELFF. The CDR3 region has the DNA TGTGCCAGCAGGGGGAAGGAGGGACGATACGGGGAGCTGTTTTTT.

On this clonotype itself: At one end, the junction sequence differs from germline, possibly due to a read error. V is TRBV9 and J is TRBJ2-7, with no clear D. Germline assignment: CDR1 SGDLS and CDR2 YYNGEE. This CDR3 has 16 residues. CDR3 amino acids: CASGVGRRSSPYEQYF. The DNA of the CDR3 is TGTGCCAGCGGCGTAGGTCGACGCTCTTCTCCCTACGAGCAGTACTTC.

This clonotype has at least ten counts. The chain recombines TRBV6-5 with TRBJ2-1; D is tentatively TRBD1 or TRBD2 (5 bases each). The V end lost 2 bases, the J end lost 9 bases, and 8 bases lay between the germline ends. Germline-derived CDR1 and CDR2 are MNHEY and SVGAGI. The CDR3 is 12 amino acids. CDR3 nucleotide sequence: TGTGCCAGCAGTTACGGGACCGCTGAGCAGTTCTTC. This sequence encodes CASSYGTAEQFF.

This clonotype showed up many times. The CDR3 spells CASSRGGGQGAEAFF. CDR3 DNA sequence: TGCGCCAGCAGCCGCGGAGGGGGGCAAGGCGCTGAAGCTTTCTTT. V gene TRBV5-1 combines with J gene TRBJ1-1, with D maybe TRBD1 (6 bases). Germline CDR1 SGHRS, CDR2 YFSETQ. This CDR3 region has 15 residues. V shed 4 bases and J shed 6 bases, with 19 bases lying between them.

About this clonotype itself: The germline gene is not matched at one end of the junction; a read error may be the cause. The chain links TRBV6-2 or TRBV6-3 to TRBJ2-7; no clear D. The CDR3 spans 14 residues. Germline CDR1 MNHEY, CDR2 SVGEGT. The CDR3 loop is CTSSYLESSYEQYF. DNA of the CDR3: TGTACCAGCAGTTACTTGGAGAGCTCCTACGAGCAGTACTTC.